Included here is one TCR beta chain sequence, with context. The antigen is undetermined. The sample belongs to a study of a mutant IDH1 vaccine in newly diagnosed glioma. Study-wide background: Vaccinations were initiated 4-6 weeks following radiotherapy alone, or were given together with temozolomide cycles. Most patients had received both radiotherapy and temozolomide, the prior options being radiotherapy, temozolomide, or both. Participants attended visit V12, the safety follow-up, at week 35, and then attended visit V13 at week 47.

CDR1 is SGDLS and CDR2 is YYNGEE in the germline V gene. CDR3 length: 16 residues. Losses at the gene ends were 2 bases for V and 0 bases for J; bases not matched to a gene: 4. Generated by immunoSEQ multiplex PCR, the TCRdb table keeps only in-frame clones and is missing some. The data contain roughly 56,000 clones, about 80% of them seen just once; the ten biggest clones take up roughly 5.3%. The time point is: week 47, end of study. The study gave 300 ug of mutant IDH1 20-mer peptide per vaccine dose, with topical imiquimod. Eight vaccinations went to patients in weeks 1, 3, 5, 7, 11, 15, 19, 23. The receptor comes from a man aged 45-60 years with glioma. The sequences come from PBMCs, collected from a glioma patient whose treatment included an IDH1 peptide vaccine. The genes are TRBV9 and TRBJ2-1, with 8 bases identical to TRBD2. This CDR3 is CASSVLAGGSYNEQFF. DNA for the CDR3: TGTGCCAGCAGCGTGTTGGCGGGGGGCTCCTACAATGAGCAGTTCTTC.